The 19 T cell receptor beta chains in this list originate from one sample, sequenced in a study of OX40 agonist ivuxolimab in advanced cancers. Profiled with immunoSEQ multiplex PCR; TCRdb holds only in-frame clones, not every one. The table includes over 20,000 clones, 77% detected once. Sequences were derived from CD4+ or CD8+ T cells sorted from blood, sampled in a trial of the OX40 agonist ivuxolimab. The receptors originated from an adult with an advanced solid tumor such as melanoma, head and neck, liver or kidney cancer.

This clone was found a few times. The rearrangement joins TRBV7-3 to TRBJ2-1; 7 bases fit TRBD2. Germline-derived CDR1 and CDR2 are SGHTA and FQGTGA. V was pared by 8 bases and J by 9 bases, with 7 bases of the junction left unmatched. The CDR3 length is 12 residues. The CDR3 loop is CASGEGLGEQFF. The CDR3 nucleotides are TGTGCCAGCGGGGAGGGCCTTGGTGAGCAGTTCTTC.

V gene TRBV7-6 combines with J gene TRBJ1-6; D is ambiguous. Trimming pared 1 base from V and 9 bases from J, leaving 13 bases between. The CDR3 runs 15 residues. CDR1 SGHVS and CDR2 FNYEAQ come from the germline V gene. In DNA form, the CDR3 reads TGTGCCAGCAGCTTAGGGACCCCCTCGAGTTCACCCCTCCACTTT. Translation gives CASSLGTPSSSPLHF.

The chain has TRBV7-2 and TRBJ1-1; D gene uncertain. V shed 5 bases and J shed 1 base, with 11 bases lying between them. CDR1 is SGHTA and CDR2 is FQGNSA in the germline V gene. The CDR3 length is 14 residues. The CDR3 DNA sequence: TGTGCCAGCAGCGTCGGACCGCAGAACACTGAAGCTTTCTTT. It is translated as CASSVGPQNTEAFF.

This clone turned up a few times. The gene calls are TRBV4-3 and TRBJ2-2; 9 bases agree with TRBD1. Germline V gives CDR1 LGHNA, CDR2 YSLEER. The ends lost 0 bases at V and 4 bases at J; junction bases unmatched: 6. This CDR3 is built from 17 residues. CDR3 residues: CASSQDIAGQGTGELFF. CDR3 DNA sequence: TGCGCCAGCAGCCAAGATATCGCGGGACAGGGCACCGGGGAGCTGTTTTTT.

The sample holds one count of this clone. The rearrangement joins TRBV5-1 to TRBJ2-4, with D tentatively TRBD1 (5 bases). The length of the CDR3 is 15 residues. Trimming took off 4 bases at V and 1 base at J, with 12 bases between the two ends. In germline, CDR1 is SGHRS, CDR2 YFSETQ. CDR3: CASSPAGLAKNIQYF. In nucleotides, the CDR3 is TGCGCCAGCAGCCCCGCAGGGTTGGCCAAAAACATTCAGTACTTC.

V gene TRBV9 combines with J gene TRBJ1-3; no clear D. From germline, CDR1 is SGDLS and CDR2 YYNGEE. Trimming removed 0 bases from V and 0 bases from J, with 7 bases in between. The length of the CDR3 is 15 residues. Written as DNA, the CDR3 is TGTGCCAGCAGCGTAGGTGTGAGCTCTGGAAACACCATATATTTT. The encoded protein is CASSVGVSSGNTIYF. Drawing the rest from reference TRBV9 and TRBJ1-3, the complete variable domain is DSGVTQTPKHLITATGQRVTLRCSPRSGDLSVYWYQQSLDQGLQFLIQYYNGEERAKGNILERFSAQQFPDLHSELNLSSLELGDSALYFCASSVGVSSGNTIYFGEGSWLTVV.

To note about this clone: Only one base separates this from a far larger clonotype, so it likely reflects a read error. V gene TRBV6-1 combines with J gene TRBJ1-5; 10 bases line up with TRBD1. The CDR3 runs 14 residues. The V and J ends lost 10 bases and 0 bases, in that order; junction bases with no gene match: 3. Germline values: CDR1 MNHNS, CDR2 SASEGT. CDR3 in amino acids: CATGTGDSNQPQHF. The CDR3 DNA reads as TGTGCCACCGGGACAGGGGATAGCAATCAGCCCCAGCATTTT.

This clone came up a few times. The CDR3 sequence: CASSPAGSNEQFF. CDR3 nucleotides: TGTGCCAGCAGCCCCGCCGGGAGCAATGAGCAGTTCTTC. This chain connects TRBV7-9 to TRBJ2-1; tentative D call: TRBD2 (6 bases). Germline CDR1 and CDR2: SEHNR and FQNEAQ (reference sequence). This CDR3 spans 13 amino acids. Trimming took 5 bases from V and 6 from J, leaving 11 bases between them.

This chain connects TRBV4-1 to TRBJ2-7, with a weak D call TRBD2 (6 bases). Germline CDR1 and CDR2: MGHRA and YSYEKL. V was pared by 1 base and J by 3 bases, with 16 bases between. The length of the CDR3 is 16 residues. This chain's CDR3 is CASSQVGGASYYEQYF. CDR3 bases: TGCGCCAGCAGCCAAGTAGGCGGGGCATCGTACTACGAGCAGTACTTC.

The CDR3 sequence is CATPGRANTEAFF. CDR3 sequence (DNA): TGTGCCACCCCCGGACGGGCGAACACTGAAGCTTTCTTT. The rearrangement uses TRBV2 and TRBJ1-1; D uncertain. Trimming removed 10 bases at V and 1 base at J, with 13 bases between. The CDR3 has 13 amino acids. The germline V gene encodes CDR1 SNHLY and CDR2 FYNNEI.

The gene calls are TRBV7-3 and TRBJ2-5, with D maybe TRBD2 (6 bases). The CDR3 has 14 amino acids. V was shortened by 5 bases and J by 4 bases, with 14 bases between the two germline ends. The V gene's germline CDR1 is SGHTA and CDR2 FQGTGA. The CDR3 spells CASSPGTLGETQYF. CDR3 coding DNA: TGTGCCAGCAGCCCAGGGACTCTCGGAGAGACCCAGTACTTC.

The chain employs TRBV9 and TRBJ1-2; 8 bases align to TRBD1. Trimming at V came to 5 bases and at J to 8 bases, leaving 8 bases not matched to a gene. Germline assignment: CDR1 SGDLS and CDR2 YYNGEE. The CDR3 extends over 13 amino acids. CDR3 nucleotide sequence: TGTGCCAGCAGGGAGACAGGGGCAAGGGGCTACACCTTC. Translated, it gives CASRETGARGYTF.

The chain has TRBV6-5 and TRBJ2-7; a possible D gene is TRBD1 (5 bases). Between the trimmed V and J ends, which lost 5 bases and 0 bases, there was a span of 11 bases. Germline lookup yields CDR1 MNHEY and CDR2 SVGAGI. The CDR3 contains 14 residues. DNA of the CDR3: TGTGCCAGCAGTCGGACACGCAGCTCCTACGAGCAGTACTTC. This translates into CASSRTRSSYEQYF.

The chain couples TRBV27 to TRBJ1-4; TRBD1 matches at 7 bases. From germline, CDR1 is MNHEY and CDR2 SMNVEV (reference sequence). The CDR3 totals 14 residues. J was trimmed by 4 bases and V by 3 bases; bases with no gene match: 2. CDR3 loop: CASSFRDSNEKLFF. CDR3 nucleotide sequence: TGTGCCAGCAGTTTCCGGGACAGTAATGAAAAACTGTTTTTT.

The CDR3 DNA is TGTGCCAGTAGCAAGGACAGGGGGGGGGTCCAGTATTTT. Translation: CASSKDRGGVQYF. V usage is TRBV19 and J usage is TRBJ2-3; TRBD1 agrees at 10 bases. V shed 6 bases and J 12 bases; nucleotides not matched to a gene: 9. Germline-derived CDR1 and CDR2 are LNHDA and SQIVND (reference sequence). The CDR3 spans 13 residues. The whole variable domain, filled in from reference TRBV19 and TRBJ2-3, reads DGGITQSPKYLFRKEGQNVTLSCEQNLNHDAMYWYRQDPGQGLRLIYYSQIVNDFQKGDIAEGYSVSREKKESFPLTVTSAQKNPTAFYLCASSKDRGGVQYFGPGTRLTVL.

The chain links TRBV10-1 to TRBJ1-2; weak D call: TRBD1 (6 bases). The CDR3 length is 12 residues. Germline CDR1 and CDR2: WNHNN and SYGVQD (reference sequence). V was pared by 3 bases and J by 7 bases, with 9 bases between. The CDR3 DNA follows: TGCGCCAGCAGTGATGGGACATCTGGCTACACCTTC. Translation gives CASSDGTSGYTF.

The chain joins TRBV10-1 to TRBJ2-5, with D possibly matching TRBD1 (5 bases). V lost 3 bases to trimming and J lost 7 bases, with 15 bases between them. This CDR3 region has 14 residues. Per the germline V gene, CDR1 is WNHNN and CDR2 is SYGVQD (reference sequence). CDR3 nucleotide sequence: TGCGCCAGCAGTGACACGGACATCCCAGGGACCCAGTACTTC. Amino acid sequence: CASSDTDIPGTQYF.

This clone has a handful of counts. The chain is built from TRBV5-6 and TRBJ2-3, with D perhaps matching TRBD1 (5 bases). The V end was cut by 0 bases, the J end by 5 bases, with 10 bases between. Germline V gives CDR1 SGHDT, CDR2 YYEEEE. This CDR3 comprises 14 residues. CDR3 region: CASSLGQGLDTQYF. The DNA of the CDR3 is TGTGCCAGCAGCTTGGGCCAGGGTCTAGATACGCAGTATTTT.

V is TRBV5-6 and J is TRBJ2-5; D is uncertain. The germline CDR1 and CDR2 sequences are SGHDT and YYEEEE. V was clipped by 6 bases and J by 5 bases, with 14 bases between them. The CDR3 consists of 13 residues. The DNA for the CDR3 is TGTGCCAGCACACTATGGGTGGCGGAGACCCAGTACTTC. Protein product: CASTLWVAETQYF. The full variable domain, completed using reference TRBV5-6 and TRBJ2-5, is DAGVTQSPTHLIKTRGQQVTLRCSPKSGHDTVSWYQQALGQGPQFIFQYYEEEERQRGNFPDRFSGHQFPNYSSELNVNALLLGDSALYLCASTLWVAETQYFGPGTRLLVL.